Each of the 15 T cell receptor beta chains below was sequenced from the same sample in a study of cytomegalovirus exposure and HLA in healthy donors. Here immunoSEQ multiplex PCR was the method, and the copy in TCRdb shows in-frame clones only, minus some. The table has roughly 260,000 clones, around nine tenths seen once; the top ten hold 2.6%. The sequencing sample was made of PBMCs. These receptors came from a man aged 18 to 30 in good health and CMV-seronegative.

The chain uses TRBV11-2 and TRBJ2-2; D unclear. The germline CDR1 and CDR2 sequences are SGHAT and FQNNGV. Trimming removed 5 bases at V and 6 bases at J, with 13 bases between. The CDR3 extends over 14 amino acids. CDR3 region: CASSPTLYPGELFF. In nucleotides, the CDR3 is TGTGCCAGCAGCCCCACTTTGTACCCCGGGGAGCTGTTTTTT.

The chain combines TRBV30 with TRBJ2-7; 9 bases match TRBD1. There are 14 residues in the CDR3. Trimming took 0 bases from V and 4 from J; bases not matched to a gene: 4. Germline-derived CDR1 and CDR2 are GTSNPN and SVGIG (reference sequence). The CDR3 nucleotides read TGTGCCTGGAGTGTCGGGACAGGGATTTACGAGCAGTACTTC. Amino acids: CAWSVGTGIYEQYF.

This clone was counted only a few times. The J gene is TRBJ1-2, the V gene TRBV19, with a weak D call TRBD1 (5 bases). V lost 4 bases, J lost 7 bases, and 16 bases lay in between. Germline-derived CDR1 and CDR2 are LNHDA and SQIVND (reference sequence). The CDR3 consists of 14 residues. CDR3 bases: TGTGCCAGTAGTAGCCGGACAAACAGATCTGGCTACACCTTC. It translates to CASSSRTNRSGYTF.

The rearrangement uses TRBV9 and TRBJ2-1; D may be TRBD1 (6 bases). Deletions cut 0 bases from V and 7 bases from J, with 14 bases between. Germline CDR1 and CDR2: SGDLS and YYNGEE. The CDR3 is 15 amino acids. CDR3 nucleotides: TGTGCCAGCAGCGTAGAGGGGGTCTCGATGAATGAGCAGTTCTTC. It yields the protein CASSVEGVSMNEQFF.

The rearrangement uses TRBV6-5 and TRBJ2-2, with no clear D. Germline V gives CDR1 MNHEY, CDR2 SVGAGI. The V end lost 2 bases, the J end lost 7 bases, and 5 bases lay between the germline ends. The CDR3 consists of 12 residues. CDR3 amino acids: CASSYVHGELFF. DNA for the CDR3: TGTGCCAGCAGTTACGTTCACGGGGAGCTGTTTTTT.

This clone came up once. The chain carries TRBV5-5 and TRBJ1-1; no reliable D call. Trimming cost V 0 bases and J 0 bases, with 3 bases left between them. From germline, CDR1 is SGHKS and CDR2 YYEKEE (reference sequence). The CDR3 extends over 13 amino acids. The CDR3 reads CASSLDMNTEAFF. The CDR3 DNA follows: TGTGCCAGCAGCTTGGACATGAACACTGAAGCTTTCTTT.

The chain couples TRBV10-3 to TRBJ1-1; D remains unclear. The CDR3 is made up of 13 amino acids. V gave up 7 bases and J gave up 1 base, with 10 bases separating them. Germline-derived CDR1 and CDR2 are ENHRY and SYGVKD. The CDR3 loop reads CAINSGENTEAFF. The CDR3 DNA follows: TGTGCCATCAATTCCGGGGAGAACACTGAAGCTTTCTTT.

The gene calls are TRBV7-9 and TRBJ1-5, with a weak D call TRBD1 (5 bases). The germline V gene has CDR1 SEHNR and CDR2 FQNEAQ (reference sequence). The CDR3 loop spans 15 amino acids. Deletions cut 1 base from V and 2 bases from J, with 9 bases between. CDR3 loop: CASSLVGGGNQPQHF. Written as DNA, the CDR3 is TGTGCCAGCAGCTTAGTGGGGGGAGGCAATCAGCCCCAGCATTTT. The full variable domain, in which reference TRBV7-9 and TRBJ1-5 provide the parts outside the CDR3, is DTGVSQNPRHKITKRGQNVTFRCDPISEHNRLYWYRQTLGQGPEFLTYFQNEAQLEKSRLLSDRFSAERPKGSFSTLEIQRTEQGDSAMYLCASSLVGGGNQPQHFGDGTRLSIL.

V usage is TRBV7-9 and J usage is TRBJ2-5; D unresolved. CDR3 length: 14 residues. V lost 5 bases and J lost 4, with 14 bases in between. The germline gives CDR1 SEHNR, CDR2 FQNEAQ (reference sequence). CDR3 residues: CASSGSGSGETQYF. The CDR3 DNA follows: TGTGCCAGCAGCGGCTCCGGGTCTGGAGAGACCCAGTACTTC.

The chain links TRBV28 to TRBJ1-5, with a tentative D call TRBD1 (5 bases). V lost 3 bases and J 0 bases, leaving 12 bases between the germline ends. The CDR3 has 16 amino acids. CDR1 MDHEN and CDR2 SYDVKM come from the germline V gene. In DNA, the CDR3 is TGTGCCAGCAGTTTGTCGACAGTTTATAGCAATCAGCCCCAGCATTTT. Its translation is CASSLSTVYSNQPQHF.

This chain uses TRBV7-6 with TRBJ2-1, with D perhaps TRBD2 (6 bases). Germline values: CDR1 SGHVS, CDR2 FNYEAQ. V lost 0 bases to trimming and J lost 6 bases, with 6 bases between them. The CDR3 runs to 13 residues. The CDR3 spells CASSLAGGNEQFF. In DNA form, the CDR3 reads TGTGCCAGCAGCTTAGCGGGAGGCAATGAGCAGTTCTTC.

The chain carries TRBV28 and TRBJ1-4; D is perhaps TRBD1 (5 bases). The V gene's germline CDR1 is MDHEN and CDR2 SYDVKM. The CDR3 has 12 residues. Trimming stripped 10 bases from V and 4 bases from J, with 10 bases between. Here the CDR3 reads CATQGYNEKLFF. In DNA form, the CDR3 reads TGTGCCACTCAGGGCTATAATGAAAAACTGTTTTTT.

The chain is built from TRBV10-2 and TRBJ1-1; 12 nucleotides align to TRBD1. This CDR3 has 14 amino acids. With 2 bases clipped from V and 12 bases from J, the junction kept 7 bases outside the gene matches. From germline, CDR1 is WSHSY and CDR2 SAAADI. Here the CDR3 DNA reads TGCGCCAGCAGTGAGGGGACAGGGGGCAGGTTAACTTTCTTT. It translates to CASSEGTGGRLTFF.

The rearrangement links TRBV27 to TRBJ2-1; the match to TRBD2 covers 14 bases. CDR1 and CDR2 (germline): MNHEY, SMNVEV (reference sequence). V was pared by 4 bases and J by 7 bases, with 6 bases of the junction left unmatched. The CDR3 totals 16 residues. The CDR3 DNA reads TGTGCCAGCAGTTCCGGGACTAGCGGGAGTAATAATGAGCAGTTCTTC. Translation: CASSSGTSGSNNEQFF.

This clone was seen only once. The DNA of the CDR3 is TGTGCCAGCAGCAAGAGAGATCAGCCCCAGCATTTT. Protein sequence: CASSKRDQPQHF. The chain recombines TRBV7-2 with TRBJ1-5; D is ambiguous. CDR1 and CDR2 (germline): SGHTA, FQGNSA. This CDR3 has 12 residues. V was clipped by 5 bases and J by 5 bases, with 7 bases between them.